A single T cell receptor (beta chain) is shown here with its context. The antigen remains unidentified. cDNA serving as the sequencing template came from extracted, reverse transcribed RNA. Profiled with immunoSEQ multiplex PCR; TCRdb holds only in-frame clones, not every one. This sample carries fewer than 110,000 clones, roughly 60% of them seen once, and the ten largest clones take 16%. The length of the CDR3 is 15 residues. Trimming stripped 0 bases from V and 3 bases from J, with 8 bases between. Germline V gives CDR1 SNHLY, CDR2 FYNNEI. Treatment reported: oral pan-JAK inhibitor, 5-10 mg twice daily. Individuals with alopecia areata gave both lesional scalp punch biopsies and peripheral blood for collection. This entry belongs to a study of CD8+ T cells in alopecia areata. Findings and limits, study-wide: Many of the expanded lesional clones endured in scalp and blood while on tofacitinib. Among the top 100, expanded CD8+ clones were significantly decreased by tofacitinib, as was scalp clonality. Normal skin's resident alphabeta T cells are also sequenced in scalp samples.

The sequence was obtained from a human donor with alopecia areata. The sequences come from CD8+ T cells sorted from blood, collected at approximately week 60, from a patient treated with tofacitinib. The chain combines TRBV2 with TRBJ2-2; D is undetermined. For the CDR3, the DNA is TGTGCCAGCAGTGAAGCACCATCTGACACCGGGGAGCTGTTTTTT. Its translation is CASSEAPSDTGELFF.